These T cell receptor beta chains were read from a single sample in a study of blood T cell repertoires in COVID-19. Sequencing used immunoSEQ multiplex PCR; TCRdb keeps in-frame clones, though not all of them. The data show roughly 240,000 clones, with roughly 87% seen just once and 2.6% held by the top ten. Material: PBMCs or T cells enriched from blood (not recorded which). These receptors were collected from a woman aged 25 to 39 with acute COVID-19. CDR3s include the opening cysteine and the closing phenylalanine or tryptophan. A D gene is named only where the DNA matches it firmly. Clone size, where shown, is once, few, many, or a class for clones that have expanded.

V gene: TRBV5-1
D gene: NA
J gene: TRBJ1-1
clone size: NA
CDR3 protein: CASRETGILAEAFF

V gene: TRBV5-1
D gene: TRBD2
J gene: TRBJ2-7
clone size: NA
CDR3 protein: CASSVGTSGRPLPYEQYF

V gene: TRBV10-1
D gene: NA
J gene: TRBJ2-2
clone size: NA
CDR3 protein: CASSERGSGELFF

V gene: TRBV4-2
D gene: NA
J gene: TRBJ2-3
clone size: NA
CDR3 protein: CASSQVGSIPHTDTQYF

V gene: TRBV27
D gene: TRBD1
J gene: TRBJ1-4
clone size: NA
CDR3 protein: CASSSRQGGEKLFF

V gene: TRBV5-1
D gene: TRBD2
J gene: TRBJ2-5
clone size: NA
CDR3 protein: CASRRRTSGGFQETQYF

V gene: TRBV27
D gene: TRBD1
J gene: TRBJ1-2
clone size: NA
CDR3 protein: CASSPRTGGGYTF

V gene: TRBV5-4
D gene: NA
J gene: TRBJ2-5
clone size: NA
CDR3 protein: CASSLGGEETQYF

V gene: TRBV6-5
D gene: NA
J gene: TRBJ2-7
clone size: NA
CDR3 protein: CASSYGPTLSYEQYF

V gene: TRBV7-2
D gene: TRBD1
J gene: TRBJ1-2
clone size: NA
CDR3 protein: CASSLVTGGVDYGYTF

V gene: TRBV11-2
D gene: NA
J gene: TRBJ1-3
clone size: NA
CDR3 protein: CASSLVRGSSGNTIYF

V gene: TRBV19
D gene: TRBD1
J gene: TRBJ1-5
clone size: NA
CDR3 protein: CASMGTGGGQPQHF

V gene: TRBV10-3
D gene: TRBD1
J gene: TRBJ1-4
clone size: NA
CDR3 protein: CAISESRGGSEKLFF

V gene: TRBV4-1
D gene: TRBD1
J gene: TRBJ1-3
clone size: NA
CDR3 protein: CASSRRDSSGNTIYF

V gene: TRBV5-5
D gene: NA
J gene: TRBJ2-1
clone size: NA
CDR3 protein: CASSFLGQPQRDEQFF

V gene: TRBV3-1/TRBV3-2
D gene: NA
J gene: TRBJ2-2
clone size: NA
CDR3 protein: CASSPGIGELFF

V gene: TRBV11-2
D gene: NA
J gene: TRBJ2-4
clone size: NA
CDR3 protein: CASSNPGGGLGNIQYF

V gene: TRBV25-1
D gene: NA
J gene: TRBJ1-1
clone size: NA
CDR3 protein: CASSDEEGYAEAFF

V gene: TRBV6-1
D gene: TRBD1
J gene: TRBJ2-7
clone size: NA
CDR3 protein: CASSKGDRGSTYEQYF

V gene: TRBV10-3
D gene: NA
J gene: TRBJ2-7
clone size: once
CDR3 protein: CAISHTTGRHEQYF

V gene: TRBV27
D gene: TRBD1
J gene: TRBJ2-7
clone size: NA
CDR3 protein: CASSWDRGLEQYF

V gene: TRBV5-1
D gene: NA
J gene: TRBJ2-1
clone size: once
CDR3 protein: CASSSGGGAYNEQFF

V gene: TRBV5-1
D gene: TRBD1
J gene: TRBJ1-4
clone size: NA
CDR3 protein: CASSLEGTARNEKLFF

V gene: TRBV6-5
D gene: NA
J gene: TRBJ1-3
clone size: NA
CDR3 protein: CASRTEITSGNTIYF

V gene: TRBV24-1
D gene: NA
J gene: TRBJ1-1
clone size: NA
CDR3 protein: CATSEGVDTEAFF

V gene: TRBV11-3
D gene: NA
J gene: TRBJ1-2
clone size: NA
CDR3 protein: CASSLSHGDGYTF

V gene: TRBV5-1
D gene: TRBD2
J gene: TRBJ2-1
clone size: NA
CDR3 protein: CASSLRTSGMYNEQFF

V gene: TRBV10-3
D gene: NA
J gene: TRBJ1-3
clone size: NA
CDR3 protein: CAISGQTRSGNTIYF

V gene: TRBV5-6
D gene: TRBD2
J gene: TRBJ2-1
clone size: NA
CDR3 protein: CASSHGTNEQFF

V gene: TRBV4-1
D gene: NA
J gene: TRBJ1-3
clone size: NA
CDR3 protein: CASSQREISGNTIYF

V gene: TRBV4-3
D gene: TRBD1
J gene: TRBJ1-6
clone size: few
CDR3 protein: CASSQRQGGSYNSPLHF

V gene: TRBV30
D gene: TRBD1
J gene: TRBJ1-1
clone size: NA
CDR3 protein: CAVDRGAEAFF

V gene: TRBV7-4
D gene: NA
J gene: TRBJ2-5
clone size: once
CDR3 protein: CASSNPRRLVTETQYF

V gene: TRBV2
D gene: TRBD1
J gene: TRBJ1-4
clone size: NA
CDR3 protein: CASSLGTEHEKLFF

V gene: TRBV6-2/TRBV6-3
D gene: NA
J gene: TRBJ1-2
clone size: NA
CDR3 protein: CASSYGASYGYTF

V gene: TRBV5-1
D gene: NA
J gene: TRBJ1-1
clone size: NA
CDR3 protein: CASSARSRGGYTEAFF

V gene: TRBV10-3
D gene: TRBD2
J gene: TRBJ2-1
clone size: NA
CDR3 protein: CAIKPSLAGGYNEQFF

V gene: TRBV5-5
D gene: TRBD1
J gene: TRBJ1-1
clone size: NA
CDR3 protein: CASSGGTGRGEAFF

V gene: TRBV30
D gene: NA
J gene: TRBJ2-1
clone size: once
CDR3 protein: CAWSEGRVNEQFF

V gene: TRBV19
D gene: TRBD1
J gene: TRBJ1-6
clone size: NA
CDR3 protein: CASRHSGGTGEHYNSPLHF

V gene: TRBV2
D gene: NA
J gene: TRBJ2-1
clone size: once
CDR3 protein: CASSEGWTPRPHNEQFF

V gene: TRBV19
D gene: NA
J gene: TRBJ2-1
clone size: NA
CDR3 protein: CASTSFSPYNEQFF

V gene: TRBV18
D gene: TRBD2
J gene: TRBJ2-2
clone size: NA
CDR3 protein: CASSSPGGRNTGELFF

V gene: TRBV5-5
D gene: NA
J gene: TRBJ2-7
clone size: NA
CDR3 protein: CASSLTDSSYEQYF

V gene: TRBV2
D gene: NA
J gene: TRBJ1-4
clone size: few
CDR3 protein: CASRKTVASSEKLFF

V gene: TRBV6-2/TRBV6-3
D gene: NA
J gene: TRBJ2-7
clone size: NA
CDR3 protein: CASSYPGQSYEQYF

V gene: TRBV10-3
D gene: NA
J gene: TRBJ1-1
clone size: NA
CDR3 protein: CAINDGGHTEAFF

V gene: TRBV7-2
D gene: NA
J gene: TRBJ2-2
clone size: NA
CDR3 protein: CASSIPTRGELFF

V gene: TRBV6-4
D gene: NA
J gene: TRBJ2-2
clone size: NA
CDR3 protein: CASSPEVGGTGELFF

V gene: TRBV12-3/TRBV12-4
D gene: NA
J gene: TRBJ1-2
clone size: NA
CDR3 protein: CASSFEGGYGYTF

V gene: TRBV5-6
D gene: TRBD2
J gene: TRBJ2-7
clone size: NA
CDR3 protein: CASSLGLAGSEQYF

V gene: TRBV5-4
D gene: TRBD2
J gene: TRBJ2-4
clone size: NA
CDR3 protein: CASSYLAGGPGNIQYF

V gene: TRBV6-2/TRBV6-3
D gene: TRBD1
J gene: TRBJ1-2
clone size: NA
CDR3 protein: CASSHRDRGYSGYTF

V gene: TRBV19
D gene: TRBD1
J gene: TRBJ1-2
clone size: NA
CDR3 protein: CASSRTGVDGYTF

V gene: TRBV4-1
D gene: NA
J gene: TRBJ1-2
clone size: NA
CDR3 protein: CASSQDRGISTF

V gene: TRBV11-2
D gene: NA
J gene: TRBJ2-3
clone size: medium-sized
CDR3 protein: CASSLQVLVDTQYF

V gene: TRBV7-9
D gene: NA
J gene: TRBJ1-4
clone size: NA
CDR3 protein: CASSLGTLENEKLFF